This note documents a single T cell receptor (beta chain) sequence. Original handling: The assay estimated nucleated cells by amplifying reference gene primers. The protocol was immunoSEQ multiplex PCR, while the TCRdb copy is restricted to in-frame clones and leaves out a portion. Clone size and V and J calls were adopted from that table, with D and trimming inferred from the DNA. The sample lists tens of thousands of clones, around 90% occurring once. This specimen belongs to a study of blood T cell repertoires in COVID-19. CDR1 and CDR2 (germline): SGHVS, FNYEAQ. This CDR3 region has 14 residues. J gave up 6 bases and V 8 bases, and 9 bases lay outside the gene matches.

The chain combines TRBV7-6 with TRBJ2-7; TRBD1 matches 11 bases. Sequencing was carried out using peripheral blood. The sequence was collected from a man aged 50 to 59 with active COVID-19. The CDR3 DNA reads TGTGCCAGCTGCGTCGGGACAGGGGGGGGCGAGCAGTACTTC. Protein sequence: CASCVGTGGGEQYF.